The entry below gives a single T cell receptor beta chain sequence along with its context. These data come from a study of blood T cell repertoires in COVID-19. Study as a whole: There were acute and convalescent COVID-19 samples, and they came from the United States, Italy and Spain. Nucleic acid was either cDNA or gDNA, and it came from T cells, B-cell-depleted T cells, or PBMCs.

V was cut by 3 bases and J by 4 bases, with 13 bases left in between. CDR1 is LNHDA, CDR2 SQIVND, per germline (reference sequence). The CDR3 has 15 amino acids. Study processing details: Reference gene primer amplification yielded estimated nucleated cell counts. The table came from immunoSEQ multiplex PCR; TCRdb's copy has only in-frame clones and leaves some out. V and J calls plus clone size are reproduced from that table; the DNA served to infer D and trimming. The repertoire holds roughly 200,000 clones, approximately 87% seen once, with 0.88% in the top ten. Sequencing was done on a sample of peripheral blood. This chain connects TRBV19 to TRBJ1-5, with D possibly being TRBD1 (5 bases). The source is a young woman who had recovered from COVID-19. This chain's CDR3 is CASSMLGELNQPQHF. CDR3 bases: TGTGCCAGTAGTATGCTAGGGGAATTGAATCAGCCCCAGCATTTT.